This T cell receptor (beta chain) derives from a study of HIV-infected children after antiretroviral therapy interruption. Study at large: Recorded EBV and CMV exposure existed for most children. Weeks 0, 48 and 150 were sampled under continuous treatment.

This clonotype has at least ten counts. The CDR3 length is 17 residues. Germline V gene data show CDR1 as MDHEN and CDR2 as SYDVKM. Trimming cost V 6 bases and J 2 bases, with 20 bases left between them. Stated treatment: PENTA 11 planned treatment interruption arm or continuous ART arm. Memory CD8+ CD45RO+ CD45RA- T cells were sorted from thawed PBMCs. A 3' RACE protocol on RNA, with unique molecular identifiers, produced the TCR library. TCRdb passed the 3' RACE reads through MiXCR, listing each CDR3 protein once. The table shows roughly 7,000 distinct CDR3 sequences, with roughly 15% occurring only once.

The source of this sequence is a pool of human donors with HIV. Sequences were derived from CD45RO+ CD8+ T cells from PBMCs, pooled from several time points, sampled from a donor given antiretroviral therapy, either interrupted or continuous. Subset denoted: memory CD8+ CD45RO+ CD45RA- T cells. The chain uses TRBV28 and TRBJ2-1; D may be TRBD1 or TRBD2 (5 bases each). CDR3 bases: TGTGCCAGCAGGCCCATTACCGGGGCAGAACCCTACAATGAGCAGTTCTTC. Translating gives CASRPITGAEPYNEQFF. The full variable domain, rest sourced from reference TRBV28 and TRBJ2-1, is DVKVTQSSRYLVKRTGEKVFLECVQDMDHENMFWYRQDPGLGLRLIYFSYDVKMKEKGDIPEGYSVSREKKERFSLILESASTNQTSMYLCASRPITGAEPYNEQFFGPGTRLTVL.